This T cell receptor (beta chain) was retrieved from a study of blood T cell repertoires in COVID-19. Looking at the study overall: Sites across the United States, Italy and Spain contributed samples from acute and convalescent COVID-19.

There are a few counts of this clone. The data were produced by immunoSEQ multiplex PCR, yet TCRdb's version contains in-frame clones alone and is incomplete. The sample includes about 200,000 clones, approximately 81% of them seen just once. V dropped 2 bases and J dropped 11; count of bases not matched to a gene: 9. CDR1 and CDR2 from the germline V gene are ENHRY and SYGVKD. The CDR3 is 14 residues long. The source material was peripheral blood. V is TRBV10-3 and J is TRBJ1-1; the match to TRBD1 covers 9 bases. The sequence was obtained from a woman of 80 years or more with acute or convalescent COVID-19. CDR3 sequence reads: CAISEGLGDREAFF. The CDR3 nucleotides read TGTGCCATCAGTGAGGGGTTAGGGGACAGGGAGGCTTTCTTT.